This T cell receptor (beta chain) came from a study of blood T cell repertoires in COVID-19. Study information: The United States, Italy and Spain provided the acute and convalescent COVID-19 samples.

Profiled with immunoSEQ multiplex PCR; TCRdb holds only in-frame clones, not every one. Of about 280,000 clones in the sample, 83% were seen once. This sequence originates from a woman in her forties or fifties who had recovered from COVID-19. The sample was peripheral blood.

CDR3 DNA sequence: TGTGCCAGCAGCGAAACAGGCAGAACCCCTGGGGCCAACGTCCTGACTTTC. This gives the protein CASSETGRTPGANVLTF. The chain joins TRBV7-2 to TRBJ2-6, with D perhaps TRBD1 (5 bases). The CDR3 is made up of 17 amino acids. CDR1 and CDR2 from the germline V gene are SGHTA and FQGNSA. V was trimmed by 5 bases and J by 2 bases, leaving 16 bases between them.